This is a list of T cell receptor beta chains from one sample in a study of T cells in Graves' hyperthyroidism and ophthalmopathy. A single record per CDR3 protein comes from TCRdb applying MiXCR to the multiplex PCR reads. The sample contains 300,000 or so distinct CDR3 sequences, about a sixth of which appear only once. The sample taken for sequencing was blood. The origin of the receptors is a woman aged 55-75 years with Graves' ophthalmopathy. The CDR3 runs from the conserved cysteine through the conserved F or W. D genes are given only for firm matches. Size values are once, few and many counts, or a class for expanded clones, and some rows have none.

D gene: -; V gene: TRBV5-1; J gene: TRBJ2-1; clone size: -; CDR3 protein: CASSWDLRDEQFF; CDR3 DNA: TGCGCCAGCAGCTGGGATCTAAGGGATGAGCAGTTCTTC
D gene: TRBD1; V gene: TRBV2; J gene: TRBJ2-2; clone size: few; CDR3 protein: CASSPTGGLFF; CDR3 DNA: TGTGCCAGCAGTCCGACAGGGGGACTGTTTTTT
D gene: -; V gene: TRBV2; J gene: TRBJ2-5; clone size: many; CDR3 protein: CASSGAGETQYF; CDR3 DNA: TGTGCCAGCAGCGGGGCGGGGGAGACCCAGTACTTC
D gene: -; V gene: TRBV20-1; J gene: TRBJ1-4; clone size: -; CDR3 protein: CSARDRDGVATNEKLFF; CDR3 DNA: TGCAGTGCTAGAGATAGGGATGGGGTTGCAACTAATGAAAAACTGTTTTTT
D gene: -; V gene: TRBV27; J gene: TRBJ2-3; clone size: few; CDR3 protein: CASSFPGGRGRVNTQYF; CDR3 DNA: TGTGCCAGCAGTTTTCCGGGGGGCAGGGGGCGCGTAAATACGCAGTATTTT
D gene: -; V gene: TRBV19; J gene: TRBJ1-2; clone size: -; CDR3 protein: CASRGDFYGYTF; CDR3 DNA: TGTGCCAGTAGGGGGGACTTCTATGGCTACACCTTC
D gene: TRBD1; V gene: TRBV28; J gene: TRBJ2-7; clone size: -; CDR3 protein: CASSPGQGKKYF; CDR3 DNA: TGTGCCAGCAGTCCCGGACAGGGTAAGAAGTACTTC
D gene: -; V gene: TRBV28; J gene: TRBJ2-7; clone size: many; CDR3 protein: CASSLLGQSPHSYEQYF; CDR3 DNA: TGTGCCAGCAGTTTACTTGGACAGTCTCCTCACTCCTACGAGCAGTACTTC
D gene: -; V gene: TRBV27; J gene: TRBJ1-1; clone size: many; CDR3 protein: CASRPYGVNTEAFF; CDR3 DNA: TGTGCCAGCAGGCCCTACGGGGTGAACACTGAAGCTTTCTTT
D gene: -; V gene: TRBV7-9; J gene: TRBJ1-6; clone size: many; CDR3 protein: CASTPAGDMNSPLHF; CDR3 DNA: TGTGCCAGCACTCCGGCGGGAGACATGAATTCACCCCTCCACTTT
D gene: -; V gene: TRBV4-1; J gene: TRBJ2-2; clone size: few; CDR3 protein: CASSQVDSNTGELFF; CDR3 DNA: TGCGCCAGCAGCCAAGTAGATAGTAACACCGGGGAGCTGTTTTTT
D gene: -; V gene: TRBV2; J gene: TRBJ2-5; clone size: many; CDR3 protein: CASSDKETGVQETQYF; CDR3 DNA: TGTGCCAGCAGTGATAAAGAGACAGGAGTCCAAGAGACCCAGTACTTC
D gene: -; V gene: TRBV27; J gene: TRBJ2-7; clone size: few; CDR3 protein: CASTLGRGRGLYEQYF; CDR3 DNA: TGTGCCAGCACCCTAGGCCGGGGCCGGGGCCTCTACGAGCAGTACTTC
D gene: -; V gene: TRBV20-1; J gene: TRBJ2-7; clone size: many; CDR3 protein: CSARQGGEQYF; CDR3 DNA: TGCAGTGCTAGACAGGGTGGCGAGCAGTACTTC
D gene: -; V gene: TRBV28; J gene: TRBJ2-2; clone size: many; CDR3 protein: CASSLRRDSGGNTGELFF; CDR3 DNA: TGTGCCAGCAGTTTACGGAGGGACAGTGGGGGGAACACCGGGGAGCTGTTTTTT
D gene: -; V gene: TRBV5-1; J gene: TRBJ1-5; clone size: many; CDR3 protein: CASSLESNQPQHF; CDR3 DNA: TGTGCCAGCAGTTTGGAAAGCAATCAGCCCCAGCATTTT
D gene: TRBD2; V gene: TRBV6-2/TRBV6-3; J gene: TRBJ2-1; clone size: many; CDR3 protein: CASSYHLLASNDNEQFF; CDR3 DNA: TGTGCCAGCAGTTACCACCTACTAGCGTCAAACGACAATGAGCAGTTCTTC
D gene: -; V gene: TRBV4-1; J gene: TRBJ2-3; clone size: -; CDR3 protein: CASSQGGWNADTQYF; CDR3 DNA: TGCGCCAGCAGCCAAGGGGGCTGGAACGCAGATACGCAGTATTTT
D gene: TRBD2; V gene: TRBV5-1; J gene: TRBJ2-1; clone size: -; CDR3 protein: CASSEIAGGGVDEQFF; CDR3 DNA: TGCGCCAGCAGCGAAATAGCGGGAGGGGGAGTTGATGAGCAGTTCTTC
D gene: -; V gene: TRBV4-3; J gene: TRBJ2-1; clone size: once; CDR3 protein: CASSQDNRQDYNEQFF; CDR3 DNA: TGCGCCAGCAGCCAAGACAACAGGCAAGACTACAATGAGCAGTTCTTC
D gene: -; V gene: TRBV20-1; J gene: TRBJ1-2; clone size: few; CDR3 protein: CSARTPGILQGTF; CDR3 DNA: TGCAGTGCTAGGACCCCCGGGATACTTCAAGGGACCTTC
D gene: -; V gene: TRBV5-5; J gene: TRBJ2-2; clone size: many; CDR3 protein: CASHRGARNTGELFF; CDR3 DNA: TGTGCCAGCCATCGGGGGGCTAGGAACACCGGGGAGCTGTTTTTT
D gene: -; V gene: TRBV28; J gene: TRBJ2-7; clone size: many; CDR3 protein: CASSPRRGWLSEQYF; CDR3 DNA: TGTGCCAGCAGCCCTCGTCGAGGCTGGCTCAGCGAGCAGTACTTC
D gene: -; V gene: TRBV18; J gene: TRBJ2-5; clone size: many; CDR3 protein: CASSRGAQETQYF; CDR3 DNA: TGTGCCAGCTCACGGGGGGCCCAAGAGACCCAGTACTTC
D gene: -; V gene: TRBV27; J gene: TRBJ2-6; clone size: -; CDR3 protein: CASSPNRMPSGANVLTF; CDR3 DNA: TGTGCCAGCAGTCCCAACAGGATGCCCTCTGGGGCCAACGTCCTGACTTTC
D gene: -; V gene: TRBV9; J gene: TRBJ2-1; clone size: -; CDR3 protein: CASSVVEESYNEQFF; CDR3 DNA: TGTGCCAGCAGCGTAGTCGAGGAGTCCTACAATGAGCAGTTCTTC
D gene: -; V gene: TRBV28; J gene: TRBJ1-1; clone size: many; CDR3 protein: CASSYRRNTEAFF; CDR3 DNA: TGTGCCAGCAGTTACAGGAGGAACACTGAAGCTTTCTTT
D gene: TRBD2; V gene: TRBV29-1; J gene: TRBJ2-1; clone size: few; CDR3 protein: CSGGGRDAEQFF; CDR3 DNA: TGCAGCGGGGGGGGGAGGGACGCTGAGCAGTTCTTC
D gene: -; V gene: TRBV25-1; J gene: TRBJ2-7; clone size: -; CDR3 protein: CASRGDRNSYEQYF; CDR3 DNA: TGTGCCAGTCGGGGTGACAGAAACTCCTACGAGCAGTACTTC
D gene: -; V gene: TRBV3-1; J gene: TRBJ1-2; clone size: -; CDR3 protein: CASSRERAYGYTF; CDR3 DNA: TGTGCCAGCAGCCGCGAGAGAGCCTATGGCTACACCTTC
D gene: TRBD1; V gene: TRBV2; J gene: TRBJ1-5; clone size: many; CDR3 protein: CASSESGQGLQPQHF; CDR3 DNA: TGTGCCAGCAGTGAAAGCGGACAGGGCCTTCAGCCCCAGCATTTT
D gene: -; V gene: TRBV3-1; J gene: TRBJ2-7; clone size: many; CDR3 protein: CASSQEDYYEQYF; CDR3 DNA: TGTGCCAGCAGCCAAGAAGACTACTACGAGCAGTACTTC
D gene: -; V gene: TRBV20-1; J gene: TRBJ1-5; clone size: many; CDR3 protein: CSASEGVSNQPQHF; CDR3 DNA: TGCAGTGCTTCAGAAGGGGTGTCCAATCAGCCCCAGCATTTT
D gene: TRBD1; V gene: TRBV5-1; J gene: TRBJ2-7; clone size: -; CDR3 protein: CASSLLGTGGGEQYF; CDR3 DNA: TGCGCCAGCAGCTTACTAGGGACAGGGGGCGGCGAGCAGTACTTC
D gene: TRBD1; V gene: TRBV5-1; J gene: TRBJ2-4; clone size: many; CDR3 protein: CASENLPGQGKNIQYF; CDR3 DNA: TGCGCCAGCGAAAACCTTCCGGGACAGGGCAAAAACATTCAGTACTTC
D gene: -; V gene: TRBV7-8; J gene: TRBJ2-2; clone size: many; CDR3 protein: CASSPTNRVAGELFF; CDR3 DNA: TGTGCCAGCAGCCCTACGAACAGGGTGGCCGGGGAGCTGTTTTTT
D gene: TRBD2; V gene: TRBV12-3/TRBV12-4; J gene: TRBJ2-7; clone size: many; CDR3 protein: CASSSRIAGGQYF; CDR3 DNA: TGTGCCAGCAGTTCGCGAATAGCGGGGGGGCAGTACTTC
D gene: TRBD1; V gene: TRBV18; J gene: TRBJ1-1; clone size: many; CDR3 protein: CASSPPGQQNTEAFF; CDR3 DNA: TGTGCCAGCTCACCACCGGGACAGCAAAACACTGAAGCTTTCTTT
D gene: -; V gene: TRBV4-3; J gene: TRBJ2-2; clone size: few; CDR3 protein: CASSQDTAGALRELFF; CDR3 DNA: TGCGCCAGCAGCCAAGATACGGCAGGGGCCTTGAGGGAGCTGTTTTTT
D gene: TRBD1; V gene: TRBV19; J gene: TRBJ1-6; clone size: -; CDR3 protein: CASSSQGHSPLHF; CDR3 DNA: TGTGCCAGTAGTTCACAGGGGCATTCACCCCTCCACTTT
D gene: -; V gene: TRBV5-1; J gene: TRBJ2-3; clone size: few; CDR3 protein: CASSLNGQTDTQYF; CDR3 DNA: TGCGCCAGCAGCTTAAATGGACAGACAGATACGCAGTATTTT
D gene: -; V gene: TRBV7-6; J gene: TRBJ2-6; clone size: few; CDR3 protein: CASSLEGGQGFSGANVLTF; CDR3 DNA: TGTGCCAGCAGCTTAGAGGGGGGTCAGGGGTTCTCTGGGGCCAACGTCCTGACTTTC
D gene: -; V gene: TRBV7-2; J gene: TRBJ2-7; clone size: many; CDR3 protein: CASSSVIGEGYEQYF; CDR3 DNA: TGTGCCAGCAGCTCGGTCATAGGCGAGGGCTACGAGCAGTACTTC
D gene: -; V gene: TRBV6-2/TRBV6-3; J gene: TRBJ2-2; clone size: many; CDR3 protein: CASSLARQNTGELFF; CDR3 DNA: TGTGCCAGCAGTCTAGCCAGGCAGAACACCGGGGAGCTGTTTTTT
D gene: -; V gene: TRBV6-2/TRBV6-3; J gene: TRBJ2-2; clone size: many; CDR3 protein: CASRAASSTGELFF; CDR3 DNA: TGTGCCAGCAGGGCAGCCTCGAGCACCGGGGAGCTGTTTTTT
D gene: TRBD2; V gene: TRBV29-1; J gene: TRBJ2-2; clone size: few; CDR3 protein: CSVQIAGVGPGELFF; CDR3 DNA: TGCAGCGTCCAAATAGCGGGAGTGGGACCCGGGGAGCTGTTTTTT
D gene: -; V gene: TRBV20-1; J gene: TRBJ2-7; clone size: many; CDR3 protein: CSATGHGLGDYEQYF; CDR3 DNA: TGCAGTGCTACGGGACACGGCCTTGGCGACTACGAGCAGTACTTC
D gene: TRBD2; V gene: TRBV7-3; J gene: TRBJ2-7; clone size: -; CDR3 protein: CASSLQGGRYSYEQYF; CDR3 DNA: TGTGCCAGCAGCTTACAGGGCGGGAGGTACTCCTACGAGCAGTACTTC
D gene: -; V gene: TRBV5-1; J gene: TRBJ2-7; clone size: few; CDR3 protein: CASSLEIRTSSYEQYF; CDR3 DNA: TGCGCCAGCAGCTTGGAGATCAGGACGAGCTCCTACGAGCAGTACTTC
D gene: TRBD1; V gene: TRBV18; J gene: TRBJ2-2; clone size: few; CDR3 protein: CASSPYGTVGTGELFF; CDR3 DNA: TGTGCCAGCTCACCATATGGGACAGTGGGGACCGGGGAGCTGTTTTTT
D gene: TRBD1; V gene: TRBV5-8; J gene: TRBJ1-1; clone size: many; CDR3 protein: CASRVDQGGTEAFF; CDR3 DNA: TGTGCCAGCAGGGTAGACCAGGGGGGAACTGAAGCTTTCTTT
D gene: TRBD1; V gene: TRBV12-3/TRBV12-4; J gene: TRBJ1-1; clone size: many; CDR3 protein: CASSTLTGSTEAFF; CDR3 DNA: TGTGCCAGCAGTACACTGACAGGGAGCACTGAAGCTTTCTTT
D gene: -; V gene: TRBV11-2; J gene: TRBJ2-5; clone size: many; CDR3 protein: CASSPTGKETQYF; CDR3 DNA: TGTGCCAGCAGCCCAACAGGGAAAGAGACCCAGTACTTC
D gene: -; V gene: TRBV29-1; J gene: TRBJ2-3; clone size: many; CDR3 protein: CSVAFSIGSGHTDTQYF; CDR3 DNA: TGCAGCGTTGCGTTCAGTATCGGCTCGGGGCACACAGATACGCAGTATTTT